This is a list of T cell receptor beta chains from one sample in a study of blood T cell repertoires in COVID-19. Sequencing was performed with immunoSEQ multiplex PCR; in TCRdb, only in-frame clones are kept and a portion is missing. In the table there are about 200,000 clones, 80% of which are singletons. Sequenced material: PBMCs or T cells enriched from blood (not recorded which). These receptors all stem from a woman aged 35 to 49 with acute COVID-19. Each CDR3 is given with its conserved first and last residue. A D gene is named only where the DNA matches it firmly. Clone size is stated in some rows and not others, as once, few, many or a class when expanded.

j_gene | d_gene | abundance | v_gene | CDR3aa | CDR3nt
TRBJ1-2 | NA | NA | TRBV2 | CASSATERTAGANYGYTF | TGTGCCAGCAGCGCAACCGAAAGGACAGCTGGAGCTAACTATGGCTACACCTTC
TRBJ2-3 | NA | NA | TRBV29-1 | CSVCLSGTDTQYF | TGCAGCGTTTGTTTAAGCGGCACAGATACGCAGTATTTT
TRBJ1-5 | NA | NA | TRBV18 | CASSLRAGASNQPQHF | TGTGCCAGCTCACTCCGGGCAGGGGCTAGCAATCAGCCCCAGCATTTT
TRBJ1-2 | TRBD1 | NA | TRBV28 | CASRTGTYGYTF | TGTGCCAGCAGGACAGGGACCTATGGCTACACCTTC
TRBJ2-5 | TRBD2 | NA | TRBV11-2 | CASSLPLARAETQYF | TGTGCCAGCAGCTTGCCACTAGCGAGGGCAGAGACCCAGTACTTC
TRBJ2-2 | TRBD1 | NA | TRBV19 | CASSSGTGGTGELFF | TGTGCCAGTAGTAGCGGGACAGGGGGGACCGGGGAGCTGTTTTTT
TRBJ2-5 | TRBD1 | once | TRBV3-1/TRBV3-2 | CASSLSGQGVRETQYF | TGTGCCAGCAGCCTTTCAGGACAGGGGGTTCGGGAGACCCAGTACTTC
TRBJ2-7 | NA | NA | TRBV5-6 | CASSYRDTYSYEQYF | TGTGCCAGCAGCTACCGGGACACCTACTCCTACGAGCAGTACTTC
TRBJ2-1 | TRBD2 | once | TRBV5-1 | CASSSGTSGFNEQFF | TGCGCCAGCAGCTCCGGGACTAGCGGTTTCAATGAGCAGTTCTTC
TRBJ2-3 | TRBD1 | NA | TRBV27 | CASGQGQGSTDTQYF | TGTGCCAGCGGACAGGGACAGGGTAGCACAGATACGCAGTATTTT
TRBJ2-5 | NA | NA | TRBV21-1 | CASSKARARGPQETQYF | TGTGCCAGCAGCAAAGCGCGTGCGAGGGGGCCCCAAGAGACCCAGTACTTC
TRBJ1-2 | NA | NA | TRBV29-1 | CSGMTAYGYTF | TGCAGCGGCATGACAGCCTATGGCTACACCTTC
TRBJ1-1 | TRBD1 | NA | TRBV4-3 | CASSQEPTGRFTEAFF | TGCGCCAGCAGCCAAGAGCCGACAGGGCGGTTCACTGAAGCTTTCTTT
TRBJ2-1 | NA | NA | TRBV6-4 | CASSDERAPYNEQFF | TGTGCCAGCAGTGACGAGCGGGCCCCCTACAATGAGCAGTTCTTC
TRBJ2-3 | NA | NA | TRBV27 | CASSSGRGADTQYF | TGTGCCAGCAGTTCCGGCAGGGGGGCAGATACGCAGTATTTT
TRBJ2-7 | TRBD2 | NA | TRBV19 | CASSISGTVSYEQYF | TGTGCCAGTAGTATAAGCGGGACCGTGTCCTACGAGCAGTACTTC
TRBJ1-2 | TRBD1 | NA | TRBV9 | CASSVGWSGDRAGYTF | TGTGCCAGCAGCGTAGGTTGGAGTGGGGACAGGGCTGGCTACACCTTC
TRBJ1-5 | NA | once | TRBV19 | CASSIPGANQPQHF | TGTGCCAGTAGTATACCAGGGGCCAATCAGCCCCAGCATTTT
TRBJ2-3 | TRBD2 | NA | TRBV6-2/TRBV6-3 | CASSYSGLAGEPKRYTQYF | TGTGCCAGCAGTTACTCCGGTTTAGCGGGAGAGCCTAAAAGATATACGCAGTATTTT
TRBJ2-4 | TRBD2 | once | TRBV5-4 | CASSAGLAGVGAKNIQYF | TGTGCCAGCAGCGCCGGACTAGCGGGGGTTGGAGCCAAAAACATTCAGTACTTC
TRBJ1-6 | NA | NA | TRBV7-3 | CASSLVPSAGNNSPLHF | TGTGCCAGCAGCTTAGTCCCGTCGGCGGGAAATAATTCACCCCTCCACTTT
TRBJ2-5 | TRBD1 | NA | TRBV30 | CAWSAGDSSVQETQYF | TGTGCCTGGAGTGCAGGGGACAGCTCCGTCCAAGAGACCCAGTACTTC
TRBJ2-2 | NA | NA | TRBV30 | CAWRGVTGELFF | TGTGCGTGGAGAGGGGTCACCGGGGAGCTGTTTTTT
TRBJ1-1 | NA | NA | TRBV18 | CASSPPSRTRNTEAFF | TGTGCCAGCTCACCACCAAGCAGGACAAGGAACACTGAAGCTTTCTTT
TRBJ1-1 | NA | NA | TRBV19 | CASSYSSGYYTEAFF | TGTGCCAGTAGTTACAGTTCGGGATATTACACTGAAGCTTTCTTT
TRBJ1-6 | NA | few | TRBV7-2 | CASSTNTPYNSPLHF | TGTGCCAGCAGCACTAATACCCCCTATAATTCACCCCTCCACTTT
TRBJ1-1 | NA | few | TRBV2 | CASSPYTEAFF | TGTGCCAGCAGTCCCTATACTGAAGCTTTCTTT
TRBJ1-1 | NA | NA | TRBV7-8 | CASSSTRWGAGTEAFF | TGTGCCAGCAGCTCGACGCGGTGGGGCGCAGGCACTGAAGCTTTCTTT
TRBJ2-7 | TRBD2 | NA | TRBV28 | CASSLEVGGGHEQYF | TGTGCCAGCAGTTTGGAGGTCGGGGGGGGCCACGAGCAGTACTTC
TRBJ1-1 | TRBD1 | few | TRBV19 | CASSSVQGGTEAFF | TGTGCCAGTAGTTCAGTACAGGGGGGGACTGAAGCTTTCTTT
TRBJ1-5 | NA | NA | TRBV7-8 | CASSPNPGGGQPQHF | TGTGCCAGCAGCCCGAACCCGGGGGGCGGACAGCCCCAGCATTTT
TRBJ2-7 | NA | NA | TRBV9 | CASSVEAQGYEQYF | TGTGCCAGCAGCGTTGAAGCACAGGGCTACGAGCAGTACTTC
TRBJ1-6 | NA | NA | TRBV7-8 | CASSLAGGTPNSPLHF | TGTGCCAGCAGCTTAGCAGGGGGAACTCCTAATTCACCCCTCCACTTT
TRBJ2-3 | TRBD2 | NA | TRBV6-5 | CASSYSGRYGTDTQYF | TGTGCCAGCAGTTACTCCGGGAGGTACGGCACAGATACGCAGTATTTT
TRBJ1-2 | TRBD1 | NA | TRBV7-9 | CASSVRNRGPLYGYTF | TGTGCCAGCAGCGTTAGAAACAGGGGGCCGCTTTATGGCTACACCTTC
TRBJ2-5 | NA | few | TRBV1 | CTSPRREDGGGDQETQYF | TGCACCAGCCCCAGAAGGGAAGATGGCGGGGGCGATCAAGAGACCCAGTACTTC
TRBJ1-6 | NA | NA | TRBV6-6 | CATQQGFGSPLHF | TGTGCCACTCAACAGGGATTCGGTTCACCCCTCCACTTT
TRBJ2-2 | NA | NA | TRBV5-1 | CASSLRQATNTGELFF | TGCGCCAGCAGCTTGAGACAGGCCACGAACACCGGGGAGCTGTTTTTT
TRBJ2-7 | NA | NA | TRBV18 | CASSPVDADRPYEQYF | TGTGCCAGCTCACCGGTCGACGCCGACAGACCCTACGAGCAGTACTTC
TRBJ1-5 | NA | NA | TRBV19 | CASSTHSTSGNQPQHF | TGTGCCAGTAGTACTCACTCCACTTCGGGCAATCAGCCCCAGCATTTT
TRBJ1-1 | TRBD1 | NA | TRBV5-1 | CASSFRTGGGTEAFF | TGCGCCAGCAGCTTCAGGACAGGGGGCGGCACTGAAGCTTTCTTT
TRBJ1-1 | NA | NA | TRBV18 | CASSPQMGENTEAFF | TGTGCCAGCTCACCCCAAATGGGCGAGAACACTGAAGCTTTCTTT
TRBJ1-5 | NA | NA | TRBV21-1 | CASTKGQNSNQPQHF | TGTGCCAGCACCAAAGGACAGAATAGCAATCAGCCCCAGCATTTT
TRBJ2-3 | NA | NA | TRBV29-1 | CSVERRRQTSTDTQYF | TGCAGCGTTGAAAGGCGGAGACAGACTAGCACAGATACGCAGTATTTT
TRBJ1-6 | NA | NA | TRBV5-1 | CASSLGVMRERQSLHF | TGCGCCAGCAGCTTGGGAGTGATGCGGGAGAGACAATCCCTCCACTTT
TRBJ1-4 | NA | NA | TRBV21-1 | CASSQGEKLFF | TGTGCCAGCAGCCAGGGTGAAAAACTGTTTTTT
TRBJ2-7 | NA | NA | TRBV13 | CASSFGTRYEQYF | TGTGCCAGCAGCTTCGGGACACGCTACGAGCAGTACTTC
TRBJ2-5 | TRBD2 | NA | TRBV2 | CASSQRGAPSETQYF | TGTGCCAGCAGTCAGCGGGGGGCCCCCTCAGAGACCCAGTACTTC
TRBJ1-6 | NA | NA | TRBV15 | CATSRADRSSYNSPLHF | TGTGCCACCAGCAGAGCTGACAGGTCCTCCTATAATTCACCCCTCCACTTT
TRBJ1-4 | TRBD1 | NA | TRBV30 | CAWSFDRANEKLFF | TGTGCCTGGAGTTTTGACAGGGCGAATGAAAAACTGTTTTTT
TRBJ1-2 | NA | once | TRBV5-4 | CASSAIDRLNYGYTF | TGTGCCAGCAGTGCGATCGACAGGCTAAACTATGGCTACACCTTC
TRBJ2-7 | NA | NA | TRBV11-2 | CASSLGVGGTYEQYF | TGTGCCAGCAGCTTAGGGGTCGGAGGGACCTACGAGCAGTACTTC